Sequencing of this TCR beta chain was carried out in a study of blood T cell repertoires in COVID-19. Study in general: The study drew acute and convalescent COVID-19 samples from the United States, Italy and Spain.

While infection was still active, Seattle patients were enrolled and then followed longitudinally. In the authors' methods: Cell counts per sample came from amplifying reference gene primers. Some clones are missing from TCRdb's copy, which holds only in-frame ones; the method was immunoSEQ multiplex PCR. D and trimming were read from the DNA, whereas the V and J calls and clone size are those reported in that table. The sample consists of under 200,000 clones, roughly 84% of them appearing once. Sequenced: peripheral blood. The clonotype was recovered from a woman aged 65 to 85 with COVID-19, enrolled during active disease.

CDR3 DNA sequence: TGTGCCAGCAGCCCCGTGGGGGCAGGCTATGGCTACACCTTC. This codes for CASSPVGAGYGYTF. The chain couples TRBV11-2 to TRBJ1-2; tentative D call: TRBD1 (6 bases). Deletions cut 5 bases from V and 4 bases from J, with 14 bases between. This CDR3 spans 14 amino acids. Germline V lookup: CDR1 SGHAT, CDR2 FQNNGV.